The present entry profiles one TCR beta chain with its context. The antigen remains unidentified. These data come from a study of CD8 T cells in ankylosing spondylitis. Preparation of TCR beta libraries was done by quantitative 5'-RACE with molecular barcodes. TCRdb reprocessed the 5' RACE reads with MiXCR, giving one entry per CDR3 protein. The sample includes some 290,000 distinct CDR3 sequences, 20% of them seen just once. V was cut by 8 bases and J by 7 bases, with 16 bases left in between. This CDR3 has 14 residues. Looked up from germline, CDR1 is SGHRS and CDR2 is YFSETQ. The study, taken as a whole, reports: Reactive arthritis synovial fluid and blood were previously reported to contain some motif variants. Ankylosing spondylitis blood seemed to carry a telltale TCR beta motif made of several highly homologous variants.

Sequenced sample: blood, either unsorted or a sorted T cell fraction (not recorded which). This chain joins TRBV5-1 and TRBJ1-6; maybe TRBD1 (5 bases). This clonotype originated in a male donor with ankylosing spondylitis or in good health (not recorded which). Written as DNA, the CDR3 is TGCGCCAGTAGCACGGACAACGTGAATTCACCCCTCCACTTT. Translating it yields CASSTDNVNSPLHF.